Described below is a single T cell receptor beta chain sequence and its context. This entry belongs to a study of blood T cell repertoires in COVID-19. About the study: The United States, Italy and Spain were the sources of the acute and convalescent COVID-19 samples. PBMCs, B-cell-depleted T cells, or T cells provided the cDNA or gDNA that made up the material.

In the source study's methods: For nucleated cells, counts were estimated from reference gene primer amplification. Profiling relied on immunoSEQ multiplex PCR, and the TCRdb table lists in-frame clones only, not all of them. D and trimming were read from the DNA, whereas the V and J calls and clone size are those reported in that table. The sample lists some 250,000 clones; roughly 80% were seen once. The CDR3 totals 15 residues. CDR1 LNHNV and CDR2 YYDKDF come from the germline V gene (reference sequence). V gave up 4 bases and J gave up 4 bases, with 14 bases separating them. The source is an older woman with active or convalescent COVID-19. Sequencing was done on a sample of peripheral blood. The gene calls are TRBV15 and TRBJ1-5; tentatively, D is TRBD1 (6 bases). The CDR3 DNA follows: TGTGCCACCAGCACCCGGACAGTTGCTAATCAGCCCCAGCATTTT. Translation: CATSTRTVANQPQHF. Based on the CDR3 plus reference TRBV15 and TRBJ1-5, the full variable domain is DAMVIQNPRYQVTQFGKPVTLSCSQTLNHNVMYWYQQKSSQAPKLLFHYYDKDFNNEADTPDNFQSRRPNTSFCFLDIRSPGLGDTAMYLCATSTRTVANQPQHFGDGTRLSIL.